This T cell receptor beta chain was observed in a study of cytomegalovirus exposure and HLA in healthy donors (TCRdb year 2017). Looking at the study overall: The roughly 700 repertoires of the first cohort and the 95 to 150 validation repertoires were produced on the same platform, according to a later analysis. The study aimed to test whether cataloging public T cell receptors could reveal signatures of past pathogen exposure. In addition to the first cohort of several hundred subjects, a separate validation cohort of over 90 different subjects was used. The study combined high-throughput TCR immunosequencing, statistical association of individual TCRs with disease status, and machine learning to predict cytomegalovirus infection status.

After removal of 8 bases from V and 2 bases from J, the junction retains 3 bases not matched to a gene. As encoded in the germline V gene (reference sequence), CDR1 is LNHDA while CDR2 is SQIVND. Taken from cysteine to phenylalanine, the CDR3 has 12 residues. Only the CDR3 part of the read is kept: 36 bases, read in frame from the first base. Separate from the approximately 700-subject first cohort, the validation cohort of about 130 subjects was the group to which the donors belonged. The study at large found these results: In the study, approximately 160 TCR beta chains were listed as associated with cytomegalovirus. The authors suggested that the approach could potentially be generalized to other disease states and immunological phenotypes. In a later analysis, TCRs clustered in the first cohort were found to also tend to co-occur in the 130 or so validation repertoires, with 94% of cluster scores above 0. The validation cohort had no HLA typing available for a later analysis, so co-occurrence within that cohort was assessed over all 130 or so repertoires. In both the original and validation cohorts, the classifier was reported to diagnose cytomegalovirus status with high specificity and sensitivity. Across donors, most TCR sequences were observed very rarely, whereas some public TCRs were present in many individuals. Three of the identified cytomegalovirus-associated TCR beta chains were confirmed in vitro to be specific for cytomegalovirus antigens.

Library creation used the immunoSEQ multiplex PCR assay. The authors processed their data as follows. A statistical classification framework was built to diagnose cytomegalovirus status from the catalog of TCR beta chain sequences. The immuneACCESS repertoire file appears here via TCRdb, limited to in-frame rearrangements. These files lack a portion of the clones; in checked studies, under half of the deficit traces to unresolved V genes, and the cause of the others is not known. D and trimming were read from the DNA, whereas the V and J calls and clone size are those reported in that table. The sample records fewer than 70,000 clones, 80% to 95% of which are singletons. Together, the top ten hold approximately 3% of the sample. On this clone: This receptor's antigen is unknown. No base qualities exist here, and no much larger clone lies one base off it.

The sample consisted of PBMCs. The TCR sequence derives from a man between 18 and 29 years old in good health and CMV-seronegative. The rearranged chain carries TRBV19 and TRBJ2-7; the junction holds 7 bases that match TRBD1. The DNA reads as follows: TGTGCCAGTGGCAGGGGGACCTACGAGCAGTACTTC. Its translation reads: CASGRGTYEQYF.